The TCR beta chain under discussion was sequenced for a study of shared clonotypes between healthy human individuals. Looking at the study overall: Every donor yielded three CD4 naive, three CD4 memory, two CD8 naive and one CD8 memory plate. Whole-study results and caveats: Richness estimates generally favored naive over memory subsets. Since donors were few, the genetic and exposure-history diversity represented was limited.

CD8 cells classed as naive were CD45RO-negative and positively selected for CCR7, excluding terminally differentiated effector memory CD45RA+ cells. Sequenced by immunoSEQ multiplex PCR; TCRdb stores in-frame clones only, minus some. The data contain around 600,000 clones, roughly 95% of them singletons. About this clone: The antigen is undetermined.

Germline V gene data show CDR1 as MNHNS and CDR2 as SASEGT. The CDR3 has 17 residues. The ends were cut back, 1 base at V and 5 bases at J, with 20 bases in the middle. Sequenced material: naive CD8+ T cells sorted from blood. The chain has TRBV6-1 and TRBJ2-5; D gene uncertain. This TCR came from a woman younger than 45 in good health. The DNA for the CDR3 is TGTGCCAGCAGTGAAGGGTGGCGTCAGAACGCCCCGGAGACCCAGTACTTC. Its protein product is CASSEGWRQNAPETQYF.